Included here is one T cell receptor (beta chain) sequence, with context. Libraries were prepared by immunoSEQ multiplex PCR; TCRdb keeps only in-frame clonotypes and omits some of them. The table lists 65,000 to 100,000 clones, 80% to 90% of them singletons. The sample belongs to a study of blood T cell repertoires in COVID-19. The sequence was collected from a woman of 80 years or more with acute or convalescent COVID-19. Material for sequencing was peripheral blood.

The CDR3 loop is CASSLGQGIGELFF. DNA for the CDR3: TGTGCCAGCAGCCTCGGACAGGGGATCGGGGAGCTGTTTTTT. The rearrangement joins TRBV3-1 (or the pseudogene TRBV3-2) to TRBJ2-2; 9 nucleotides match TRBD1. Trimming took 4 bases from V and 7 from J; bases not matched to a gene: 4. Germline V lookup: CDR1 LGHDT, CDR2 YNNKEL (reference sequence). This CDR3 contains 14 residues.